The TCR beta chain described here comes from a study of blood T cell repertoires in COVID-19. Participants, about 18 to 95 years old, spanned approximately 25 US areas. Assignment of participants to cohorts was predicated upon participant-reported clinical history. Recovered Cohort 3 donors showed two negative PCRs, clearance, or symptom resolution. The CDR3 consists of 14 residues. Trimming took 1 base from V and 0 from J, leaving 7 bases between them. Germline V gene lookup returns CDR1 GTSNPN and CDR2 SVGIG (reference sequence). Method: immunoSEQ multiplex PCR; TCRdb's copy keeps in-frame clones and lacks some. The data hold 240,000 or so clones, with 86% observed a single time.

The rearrangement links TRBV30 to TRBJ2-1; D might be TRBD2 (5 bases). The sample was PBMCs or T cells enriched from blood (not recorded which). The receptor was derived from a woman aged 50 to 60 who had recovered from COVID-19. The CDR3 DNA reads as TGTGCCTGGAGTGGAGGACTCTCCTACAATGAGCAGTTCTTC. Its protein is CAWSGGLSYNEQFF.